This T cell receptor beta chain was obtained from a study of Ad26.COV2.S vaccination and SARS-CoV-2 variants. Trimming took 2 bases from V and 3 from J, leaving 11 bases between them. This CDR3 is built from 14 residues. The germline CDR1 and CDR2 sequences are SGHTA and FQGNSA. Sequencing was performed with immunoSEQ multiplex PCR; in TCRdb, only in-frame clones are kept and a portion is missing. The sample yields about 350,000 clones, about 85% seen once. Noted treatment: roughly 18 received Ad26.COV2.S at low or high dose, single or two shots; about 5 received placebo; per-sample allocation not given. Samples analyzed were those drawn on day 63 after the first vaccine or placebo injection.

Source: peripheral blood, taken in a trial of Ad26.COV2.S vaccine versus placebo. The chain employs TRBV7-2 and TRBJ2-7; D is possibly TRBD2 (6 bases). The clonotype originates from a person between 18 and 65 years old who received the Ad26.COV2.S COVID-19 vaccine or a placebo. CDR3 bases: TGTGCCAGCAGCTTATCGCGGGAATTCTACGAGCAGTACTTC. Its protein is CASSLSREFYEQYF.